The T cell receptor (beta chain) described here comes from a study of shared clonotypes between healthy human individuals. As defined, naive CD8 cells were CD45RO-negative and positively selected for CCR7, with terminally differentiated effector memory CD45RA+ cells excluded. Deletions cut 5 bases from V and 7 bases from J, with 11 bases between. Germline-derived CDR1 and CDR2 are SGHTA and FQGNSA. This CDR3 region has 12 residues. Generated by immunoSEQ multiplex PCR, the TCRdb table keeps only in-frame clones and is missing some. The sample yields millions of clones, about 95% seen once. The source of this sequence is a man younger than 35 in good health. The chain employs TRBV7-2 and TRBJ1-1; no firm D call. Sample: naive CD8+ T cells sorted from blood. The CDR3 DNA is TGTGCCAGCAGCGATCAGAGGGATGAAGCTTTCTTT. This codes for CASSDQRDEAFF. Full variable domain (missing parts from reference TRBV7-2 and TRBJ1-1): GAGVSQSPSNKVTEKGKDVELRCDPISGHTALYWYRQSLGQGLEFLIYFQGNSAPDKSGLPSDRFSAERTGGSVSTLTIQRTQQEDSAVYLCASSDQRDEAFFGQGTRLTVV.